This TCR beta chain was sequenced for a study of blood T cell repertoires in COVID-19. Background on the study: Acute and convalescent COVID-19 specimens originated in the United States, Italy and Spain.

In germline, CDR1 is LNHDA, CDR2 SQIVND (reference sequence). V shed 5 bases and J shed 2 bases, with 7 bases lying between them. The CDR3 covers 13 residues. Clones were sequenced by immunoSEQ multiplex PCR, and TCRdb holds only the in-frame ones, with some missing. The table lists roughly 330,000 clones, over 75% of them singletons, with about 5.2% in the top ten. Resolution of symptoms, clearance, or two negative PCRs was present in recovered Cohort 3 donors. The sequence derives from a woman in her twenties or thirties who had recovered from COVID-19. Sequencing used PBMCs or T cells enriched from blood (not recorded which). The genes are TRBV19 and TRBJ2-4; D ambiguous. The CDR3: CASSPGSKNIQYF. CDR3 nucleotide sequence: TGTGCCAGTAGTCCGGGTTCCAAAAACATTCAGTACTTC. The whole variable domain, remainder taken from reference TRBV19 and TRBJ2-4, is DGGITQSPKYLFRKEGQNVTLSCEQNLNHDAMYWYRQDPGQGLRLIYYSQIVNDFQKGDIAEGYSVSREKKESFPLTVTSAQKNPTAFYLCASSPGSKNIQYFGAGTRLSVL.